The 28 T cell receptor beta chains presented below share a single source sample, sequenced in a study of neurological immune-mediated disorders. TCRdb called the 5' RACE reads again in MiXCR, with one record for every CDR3 protein. Of 25,000 to 30,000 distinct CDR3 sequences listed, around 3.4% are singletons. Sequencing was done on a sample of PBMCs. Source of these receptors: a woman aged 25 to 39 with multiple sclerosis.

This clonotype was seen repeatedly, ten times or more. The chain carries TRBV7-2 and TRBJ2-1; 7 nucleotides agree with TRBD1. The CDR3 contains 15 residues. With 0 bases clipped from V and 5 bases from J, the junction kept 4 bases outside the gene matches. From germline, CDR1 is SGHTA and CDR2 FQGNSA. The CDR3 loop is CASSLAGTVNNEQFF. CDR3 sequence (DNA): TGTGCCAGCAGCTTAGCCGGGACAGTCAACAATGAGCAGTTCTTC.

As to this clonotype: At one of its ends the junction is not consistent with the germline gene, which may arise from a read error. The V gene is TRBV7-9, the J gene TRBJ2-6; the D gene is possibly TRBD1 (5 bases). CDR3 length equals 13 residues. Germline V gene sequence: CDR1 SEHNR, CDR2 FQNEAQ (reference sequence). The CDR3 DNA is TGTGCCGCCACTTATTCTGGGGCCAAAGTCCTGACTTTC. Encoded protein: CAATYSGAKVLTF.

Many counts were recorded for this clonotype. The chain uses TRBV12-3 or TRBV12-4 and TRBJ2-3; D gene uncertain. The V end was cut by 3 bases, the J end by 2 bases, with 12 bases between. This CDR3 contains 15 residues. The CDR3 sequence is CASSFGVRITDTQYF. CDR3 nucleotides: TGTGCCAGCAGTTTTGGCGTCAGAATCACAGATACGCAGTATTTT.

This clonotype was detected ten times or more. The rearrangement uses TRBV29-1 and TRBJ2-1, with D possibly TRBD2 on 7 matching bases. With 5 bases removed from V and 3 bases from J, the gap between germline ends came to 17 bases. The CDR3 contains 15 residues. The germline gives CDR1 SQVTM, CDR2 ANQGSEA. The CDR3 loop is CSVRGEGGVYNEQFF. In DNA form, the CDR3 reads TGCAGCGTTAGGGGGGAGGGCGGGGTCTACAATGAGCAGTTCTTC.

This clonotype has a count of ten or more. The rearrangement joins TRBV20-1 to TRBJ2-3; the match to TRBD2 covers 7 bases. Losses at the gene ends were 5 bases for V and 3 bases for J; bases not matched to a gene: 8. This CDR3 has 14 residues. CDR1 and CDR2 from the germline V gene are DFQATT and SNEGSKA (reference sequence). The CDR3 loop reads CSALSGSGTDTQYF. CDR3 nucleotide sequence: TGCAGTGCTCTATCGGGTAGCGGGACAGATACGCAGTATTTT.

This clonotype was seen ten or more times. J is TRBJ1-6 and V is TRBV7-2; D ambiguous. V was cut by 5 bases and J by 3 bases, with 8 bases left in between. The germline gives CDR1 SGHTA, CDR2 FQGNSA. CDR3 length equals 14 residues. The CDR3 here is CASSPTYYNSPLHF. The CDR3 nucleotides read TGTGCCAGCAGCCCAACATACTATAATTCACCCCTCCACTTT.

In this sample, this clonotype turned up many times. The chain uses TRBV4-1 and TRBJ2-3, with 15 nucleotides matching TRBD2. CDR3 length: 18 residues. The germline V gene has CDR1 MGHRA and CDR2 YSYEKL. V was pared by 2 bases and J by 2 bases, with 5 bases of the junction left unmatched. The CDR3 is CASSQPGLAGGPTDTQYF. In nucleotides, the CDR3 is TGCGCCAGCAGCCAACCGGGACTAGCGGGAGGTCCCACAGATACGCAGTATTTT.

Many counts were recorded for this clonotype. The V call is TRBV12-3 or TRBV12-4, the J call TRBJ2-7, with TRBD2 matching 11 bases. V shed 4 bases and J 1 base; nucleotides not matched to a gene: 12. The CDR3 is made up of 18 amino acids. The CDR3 DNA is TGTGCCAGCAGTTCGTCGACTAGCGGGGTCTTTAGGTCCTACGAGCAGTACTTC. Its translation: CASSSSTSGVFRSYEQYF.

This clonotype was detected many times. The chain uses TRBV12-3 or TRBV12-4 and TRBJ2-2, with 8 bases aligning to TRBD2. This CDR3 is built from 18 residues. V shed 5 bases and J 1 base; nucleotides not matched to a gene: 12. The CDR3 is CASSPGFLREVNTGELFF. CDR3 coding DNA: TGTGCCAGCAGTCCAGGGTTTTTGCGGGAGGTGAACACCGGGGAGCTGTTTTTT.

This clonotype has at least ten counts. The chain employs TRBV20-1 and TRBJ1-1; 7 bases agree with TRBD1. With V trimmed by 4 bases and J by 1 base, 3 bases remained unmatched. The CDR3 runs 13 residues. Germline V gene data show CDR1 as DFQATT and CDR2 as SNEGSKA (reference sequence). The CDR3 bases are TGCAGTGCTACCCGGACAGGGAACACTGAAGCTTTCTTT. Encoded protein: CSATRTGNTEAFF.

Many counts were recorded for this clonotype. The chain employs TRBV7-2 and TRBJ2-1; D uncertain. Germline V gene lookup returns CDR1 SGHTA and CDR2 FQGNSA. The CDR3 contains 15 residues. V lost 3 bases to trimming and J lost 0 bases, with 9 bases between them. CDR3 sequence reads: CASSFTLSSYNEQFF. CDR3 DNA: TGTGCCAGCAGCTTCACCCTGAGCTCCTACAATGAGCAGTTCTTC.

At least ten counts were recorded for this clonotype. CDR3 coding DNA: TGTGCCACCAGCAGAGGAACCCTTATGGACATTCAGTACTTC. It translates to CATSRGTLMDIQYF. The chain links TRBV15 to TRBJ2-4, with D unresolved. The CDR3 has 14 residues. CDR1 and CDR2 (germline): LNHNV, YYDKDF (reference sequence). The ends were cut back, 1 base at V and 8 bases at J, with 12 bases in the middle. Combining the CDR3 with reference TRBV15 and TRBJ2-4 gives the whole variable domain DAMVIQNPRYQVTQFGKPVTLSCSQTLNHNVMYWYQQKSSQAPKLLFHYYDKDFNNEADTPDNFQSRRPNTSFCFLDIRSPGLGDTAMYLCATSRGTLMDIQYFGAGTRLSVL.

With regard to this clonotype: This may be a read error, as it is one base from a much larger clone. The genes are TRBV20-1 and TRBJ1-5; the D is unclear. The germline V gene encodes CDR1 DFQATT and CDR2 SNEGSKA (reference sequence). Deletions cut 1 base from V and 1 base from J, with 8 bases between. The CDR3 is made up of 14 amino acids. This CDR3 reads CSARGWESNQPQHF. CDR3 DNA sequence: TGCAGTGCTAGAGGTTGGGAAAGCAATCAGCCCCAGCATTTT.

This clonotype has ten or more counts. The V gene is TRBV2, the J gene TRBJ2-1; D could derive from TRBD1 or TRBD2 (5 bases each). Germline V CDR1 and CDR2: SNHLY, FYNNEI. Trimming shortened V by 3 bases and J by 13 bases, and 13 bases separated the two germline ends. This CDR3 region has 12 residues. CDR3 region: CASSDGRGDQFF. The CDR3 region has the DNA TGTGCCAGCAGTGATGGGCGAGGGGATCAGTTCTTC.

This clonotype appeared many times. The V call is TRBV7-2, the J call TRBJ2-3; D gene uncertain. Germline V gene data show CDR1 as SGHTA and CDR2 as FQGNSA. Trimming took off 5 bases at V and 0 bases at J, with 6 bases between the two ends. This CDR3 region has 13 residues. The chain's CDR3 is CASSPGSTDTQYF. For the CDR3, the DNA is TGTGCCAGCAGCCCCGGAAGCACAGATACGCAGTATTTT.

This clonotype was recorded many times. The V gene is TRBV27, the J gene TRBJ2-7; D may be TRBD1 or TRBD2 (5 bases each). Germline V gene sequence: CDR1 MNHEY, CDR2 SMNVEV (reference sequence). The V and J ends lost 7 bases and 2 bases respectively, with 15 bases between them. The CDR3 covers 14 residues. CDR3 region: CASTRRQGAYEQYF. CDR3 bases: TGTGCCAGCACGCGAAGGCAGGGAGCCTACGAGCAGTACTTC.

This clonotype was seen ten or more times. The chain couples TRBV27 to TRBJ2-7, with unresolved D. The CDR3 consists of 17 residues. V was pared by 3 bases and J by 0 bases, with 18 bases between. Germline assignment: CDR1 MNHEY and CDR2 SMNVEV (reference sequence). The CDR3 here is CASSFSRLGQSSYEQYF. The CDR3, as DNA: TGTGCCAGCAGTTTTTCCCGGCTCGGGCAGAGCTCCTACGAGCAGTACTTC.

This clonotype was seen ten or more times. Mismatch with germline at one junction end may stem from a read error. V gene TRBV7-6 combines with J gene TRBJ1-5; no clear D gene. This CDR3 comprises 13 residues. Germline V gene lookup returns CDR1 SGHVS and CDR2 FNYEAQ. The DNA for the CDR3 is TGTGCCAGCAGCCCCCGAGATTATCAGCCCCAGAATTTT. It specifies CASSPRDYQPQNF.

This clonotype appeared many times. The chain combines TRBV15 with TRBJ2-2; 10 positions match TRBD2. The CDR3 sequence is 17 residues long. V trimming: 6 bases; J trimming: 1 base; junction bases outside the gene matches: 8. Germline loops: CDR1 LNHNV, CDR2 YYDKDF (reference sequence). CDR3 region: CATRPSTSGLNTGELFF. CDR3 DNA: TGTGCCACCAGACCTTCGACTAGCGGGTTGAACACCGGGGAGCTGTTTTTT. The full variable domain, in which reference TRBV15 and TRBJ2-2 provide the parts outside the CDR3, is DAMVIQNPRYQVTQFGKPVTLSCSQTLNHNVMYWYQQKSSQAPKLLFHYYDKDFNNEADTPDNFQSRRPNTSFCFLDIRSPGLGDTAMYLCATRPSTSGLNTGELFFGEGSRLTVL.

This clonotype was observed at least ten times. The chain carries TRBV2 and TRBJ2-7; 8 positions agree with TRBD2. This CDR3 has 15 amino acids. Germline V lookup: CDR1 SNHLY, CDR2 FYNNEI. Germline trimming cut 3 bases from V and 0 bases from J; bases unmatched to any gene: 4. CDR3 amino acids: CASSDGGGSSYEQYF. CDR3 in DNA: TGTGCCAGCAGTGATGGCGGGGGGTCCTCCTACGAGCAGTACTTC. The full variable domain, with the rest looked up from reference TRBV2 and TRBJ2-7, is EPEVTQTPSHQVTQMGQEVILRCVPISNHLYFYWYRQILGQKVEFLVSFYNNEISEKSEIFDDQFSVERPDGSNFTLKIRSTKLEDSAMYFCASSDGGGSSYEQYFGPGTRLTVT.

In this sample, this clonotype turned up many times. The chain couples TRBV7-9 to TRBJ2-7, with a weak D call TRBD2 (5 bases). The CDR3 contains 18 residues. Looked up from germline, CDR1 is SEHNR and CDR2 is FQNEAQ (reference sequence). V lost 5 bases and J lost 3, with 26 bases in between. CDR3 sequence reads: CASSTAAIGHVRDYEQYF. For the CDR3, the DNA is TGTGCCAGCAGCACAGCAGCTATAGGGCACGTTCGGGACTACGAGCAGTACTTC.

This clonotype was seen at least ten times. The V and J genes are TRBV7-8 and TRBJ2-7, with D unresolved. V was cut by 8 bases and J by 3 bases, with 8 bases left in between. CDR1 and CDR2 from the germline V gene are SGHVS and FQNEAQ. CDR3 length: 11 residues. The CDR3 coding sequence is TGTGCCAGCGGCTGGGGCTACGAGCAGTACTTC. This encodes CASGWGYEQYF.

Many counts were recorded for this clonotype. The chain carries TRBV5-5 and TRBJ1-1; D is unresolved. V lost 5 bases, J lost 1 base, and 9 bases lay in between. This CDR3 comprises 13 residues. Germline lookup yields CDR1 SGHKS and CDR2 YYEKEE (reference sequence). The chain's CDR3 is CASSFDPNTEAFF. The CDR3 coding sequence is TGTGCCAGCAGTTTTGACCCGAACACTGAAGCTTTCTTT.

In this sample, this clonotype turned up a few times. A much larger clone differs by one base, so this may be a read error. V gene TRBV9 combines with J gene TRBJ2-2; 11 bases line up with TRBD2. The ends lost 0 bases at V and 0 bases at J; junction bases unmatched: 4. The CDR3 sequence is 18 residues long. Germline CDR1 reads SGDLS; CDR2 reads YYNGEE. CDR3 in amino acids: CASSVALAGGTNTGELFF. The CDR3 DNA sequence: TGTGCCAGCAGCGTAGCGCTAGCGGGGGGCACGAACACCGGGGAGCTGTTTTTT.

This clonotype was detected many times. Germline is not matched at one junction end, which may reflect a read error. The V and J genes are TRBV20-1 and TRBJ1-5; D gene uncertain. There are 15 residues in the CDR3. Looked up from germline, CDR1 is DFQATT and CDR2 is SNEGSKA (reference sequence). The CDR3 is CSAKPRIGDSQPQNF. As DNA, the CDR3 is TGCAGTGCTAAACCTCGAATAGGAGATAGCCAGCCCCAGAATTTT.

This clonotype was counted ten times or more. This rearrangement joins TRBV15 to TRBJ2-1; weak D call: TRBD1 (6 bases). Trimming shortened V by 1 base and J by 8 bases, and 9 bases separated the two germline ends. The germline V gene encodes CDR1 LNHNV and CDR2 YYDKDF (reference sequence). The CDR3 runs to 13 residues. This CDR3 is CATSRVRGDEQFF. The CDR3, as DNA: TGTGCCACCAGCAGAGTCAGGGGTGATGAGCAGTTCTTC.

At least ten counts were recorded for this clonotype. The chain has TRBV3-1 and TRBJ1-2; 7 bases are shared with TRBD1. CDR1 and CDR2 (germline): LGHDT, YNNKEL (reference sequence). Losses at the gene ends were 3 bases for V and 8 bases for J; bases not matched to a gene: 3. The CDR3 spans 12 residues. The CDR3 nucleotides read TGTGCCAGCAGCCAGACAGGGATAGGCTACACCTTC. Translation gives CASSQTGIGYTF. Full variable domain (missing parts from reference TRBV3-1 and TRBJ1-2): DTAVSQTPKYLVTQMGNDKSIKCEQNLGHDTMYWYKQDSKKFLKIMFSYNNKELIINETVPNRFSPKSPDKAHLNLHINSLELGDSAVYFCASSQTGIGYTFGSGTRLTVV.

As concerns this clonotype: This may stem from a read error, because a much larger clone lies one nucleotide away. The chain couples TRBV7-8 to TRBJ2-1; D ambiguous. The V end was cut by 3 bases, the J end by 1 base, with 13 bases between. CDR3 length: 16 residues. Germline V gene lookup returns CDR1 SGHVS and CDR2 FQNEAQ. The CDR3 sequence is CASSLSHRESYNEQFF. CDR3 DNA: TGTGCCAGCAGCTTGAGTCATAGGGAATCCTACAATGAGCAGTTCTTC.